The next 26 T cell receptor beta chains were all read from a single sample in a study of T cells in Graves' hyperthyroidism and ophthalmopathy. Researchers took RNA transcripts and amplified the TCR beta CDR3 regions from them. The study used the HTBI primer set for a first-round RT-PCR of the TCR CDR3. In TCRdb, the multiplex PCR reads were re-called with MiXCR into one record per CDR3 protein. The sample yields about 300,000 distinct CDR3 sequences, less than 15% seen once. Specimen: blood. These receptors originate from a woman aged 25 to 39 with Graves' hyperthyroidism that later progressed to Graves' ophthalmopathy.

This clonotype was seen ten or more times. V is TRBV29-1 and J is TRBJ2-7; no firm D call. The length of the CDR3 is 13 residues. CDR1 and CDR2 from the germline V gene are SQVTM and ANQGSEA. Between the trimmed V and J ends, which lost 6 bases and 1 base, there was a span of 13 bases. CDR3 nucleotides: TGCAGCGTCATACCCGTGGGGTCCTACGAGCAGTACTTC. This translates into CSVIPVGSYEQYF.

This clonotype was observed at least ten times. The genes are TRBV10-3 and TRBJ2-1; D is unresolved. V lost 3 bases, J lost 3 bases, and 0 bases lay in between. The germline CDR1 and CDR2 sequences are ENHRY and SYGVKD. The CDR3 length is 11 residues. CDR3 DNA sequence: TGTGCCATCAGTGACTACAATGAGCAGTTCTTC. Protein sequence: CAISDYNEQFF.

The table lists this clonotype with many counts. The chain links TRBV5-1 to TRBJ2-6, with D possibly called TRBD1 or TRBD2 (5 bases each). V was trimmed by 3 bases and J by 0 bases, leaving 10 bases between them. The CDR3 runs 16 residues. In germline, CDR1 is SGHRS, CDR2 YFSETQ. Here the CDR3 reads CASSSGPVSGANVLTF. CDR3 bases: TGCGCCAGCAGCTCGGGGCCGGTCTCTGGGGCCAACGTCCTGACTTTC.

This clonotype was counted ten times or more. V usage is TRBV6-5 and J usage is TRBJ2-7; D is possibly TRBD2 (6 bases). V gave up 0 bases and J gave up 5 bases, with 14 bases separating them. The CDR3 loop spans 15 amino acids. CDR1 and CDR2 from the germline V gene are MNHEY and SVGAGI. The CDR3 DNA is TGTGCCAGCAGTTACTCGATTTCGGGAGTCCACGAGCAGTACTTC. Amino acids: CASSYSISGVHEQYF.

This clonotype was seen many times. The V gene is TRBV6-1, the J gene TRBJ2-1, with 7 positions matching TRBD2. V trimming: 6 bases; J trimming: 6 bases; junction bases outside the gene matches: 11. Germline assignment: CDR1 MNHNS and CDR2 SASEGT. This CDR3 is 15 amino acids long. CDR3 DNA sequence: TGTGCCAGCAGCCCACGGGAGGCGGGTACCAATGAGCAGTTCTTC. This translates into CASSPREAGTNEQFF.

This clonotype was seen many times. The chain links TRBV9 to TRBJ1-1, with a possible D match to TRBD1 (5 bases). This CDR3 has 13 amino acids. V lost 4 bases and J 0 bases, leaving 7 bases between the germline ends. The germline V gene encodes CDR1 SGDLS and CDR2 YYNGEE. As DNA, the CDR3 is TGTGCCAGCAGCCCCAGGGTGAACACTGAAGCTTTCTTT. Translating it yields CASSPRVNTEAFF. Looking up the rest from reference TRBV9 and TRBJ1-1 gives the full variable domain: DSGVTQTPKHLITATGQRVTLRCSPRSGDLSVYWYQQSLDQGLQFLIQYYNGEERAKGNILERFSAQQFPDLHSELNLSSLELGDSALYFCASSPRVNTEAFFGQGTRLTVV.

This clonotype was observed a handful of times. A much bigger clone sits one base away, suggesting this may be a read error. The V and J genes are TRBV5-1 and TRBJ2-7; the D is unclear. This CDR3 is 13 amino acids long. CDR1 and CDR2 from the germline V gene are SGHRS and YFSETQ. V dropped 3 bases and J dropped 6 bases, with 13 bases sitting between them. This chain's CDR3 is CASSWGIRSEQYF. In nucleotides, the CDR3 is TGCGCCAGCAGCTGGGGTATACGCTCCGAGCAGTACTTC.

This clonotype came up a few times. The rearrangement uses TRBV4-1 and TRBJ2-1; 13 nucleotides align to TRBD2. The V gene end was trimmed by 1 base and the J gene end by 7 bases; junction bases not matched to a gene: 4. This CDR3 comprises 16 residues. The V gene's germline CDR1 is MGHRA and CDR2 YSYEKL. The CDR3 here is CASSQVGLAGVNEQFF. CDR3 nucleotide sequence: TGCGCCAGCAGCCAAGTAGGACTAGCGGGAGTAAATGAGCAGTTCTTC.

The rearrangement links TRBV7-3 to TRBJ1-1; D perhaps matches TRBD1 (5 bases). The CDR3 is 16 residues long. V lost 1 base and J 0 bases, leaving 12 bases between the germline ends. The germline V gene has CDR1 SGHTA and CDR2 FQGTGA. The CDR3, as DNA: TGTGCCAGCAGCTTAAGGGGCCAGGGTATGAACACTGAAGCTTTCTTT. It yields the protein CASSLRGQGMNTEAFF. Together with reference TRBV7-3 and TRBJ1-1, the CDR3 gives the full variable domain: GAGVSQTPSNKVTEKGKYVELRCDPISGHTALYWYRQSLGQGPEFLIYFQGTGAADDSGLPNDRFFAVRPEGSVSTLKIQRTERGDSAVYLCASSLRGQGMNTEAFFGQGTRLTVV.

In its sample, this clonotype was seen a few times. CDR3 coding DNA: TGTGCCAGTAGTATAGGACCTTCGGGGAATGAGCAGTTCTTC. Translation gives CASSIGPSGNEQFF. V gene TRBV19 combines with J gene TRBJ2-1; D possibly corresponds to TRBD2 (5 bases). This CDR3 is 14 amino acids long. Germline values: CDR1 LNHDA, CDR2 SQIVND (reference sequence). Trimming pared 1 base from V and 7 bases from J, leaving 11 bases between.

V usage is TRBV5-6 and J usage is TRBJ2-3, with 10 nucleotides matching TRBD1. Germline trimming cut 2 bases from V and 0 bases from J; bases unmatched to any gene: 9. CDR3 length equals 18 residues. CDR1 is SGHDT and CDR2 is YYEEEE in the germline V gene. The CDR3 region has the DNA TGTGCCAGCAGCTTCCGGGACAGGGGTTTAACTAGCACAGATACGCAGTATTTT. Its protein product is CASSFRDRGLTSTDTQYF. Complete variable domain (other parts from reference TRBV5-6 and TRBJ2-3): DAGVTQSPTHLIKTRGQQVTLRCSPKSGHDTVSWYQQALGQGPQFIFQYYEEEERQRGNFPDRFSGHQFPNYSSELNVNALLLGDSALYLCASSFRDRGLTSTDTQYFGPGTRLTVL.

A remark on this clonotype: A much larger clone lies a single base off, so this may be a read error. The V gene is TRBV7-9, the J gene TRBJ1-2, with 8 nucleotides matching TRBD1. Germline V gene data show CDR1 as SEHNR and CDR2 as FQNEAQ (reference sequence). The CDR3 sequence is 15 residues long. CDR3 sequence reads: CASSLVGQGPYGCTF. The CDR3, as DNA: TGTGCCAGCAGCTTAGTAGGACAGGGCCCCTATGGCTGCACCTTC.

This clonotype was counted between two and nine times. The chain combines TRBV9 with TRBJ2-7; the D gene is possibly TRBD1 (5 bases). The CDR3 spans 14 residues. Per the germline V gene, CDR1 is SGDLS and CDR2 is YYNGEE. Deletions cut 0 bases from V and 0 bases from J, with 7 bases between. The CDR3 nucleotides read TGTGCCAGCAGCGTAGAGGGGTTCTCCTACGAGCAGTACTTC. Translated, it gives CASSVEGFSYEQYF.

The chain carries TRBV19 and TRBJ1-2; D gene ambiguous. CDR3 length: 14 amino acids. V dropped 5 bases and J dropped 4 bases, with 14 bases sitting between them. The germline CDR1 and CDR2 sequences are LNHDA and SQIVND (reference sequence). The CDR3 loop reads CASSPRGGGYGYTF. CDR3 DNA sequence: TGTGCCAGTAGTCCCCGAGGCGGAGGCTATGGCTACACCTTC.

This clonotype was observed at least ten times. This chain joins TRBV4-1 and TRBJ1-2, with D possibly being TRBD1 (5 bases). Trimming pared 5 bases from V and 2 bases from J, leaving 15 bases between. Germline V gives CDR1 MGHRA, CDR2 YSYEKL. The CDR3 sequence is 15 residues long. DNA for the CDR3: TGCGCCAGCAGCGTACAGACAGTTGCCAACTATGGCTACACCTTC. Residues: CASSVQTVANYGYTF.

This clonotype has a count of ten or more. The genes are TRBV6-2 or TRBV6-3 and TRBJ2-3; 7 bases are shared with TRBD2. The CDR3 spans 13 residues. Trimming removed 6 bases from V and 3 bases from J; junction bases left unmatched: 3. In germline, CDR1 is MNHEY, CDR2 SVGEGT. The CDR3 is CASSHGGTDTQYF. The DNA for the CDR3 is TGTGCCAGCAGCCACGGGGGGACAGATACGCAGTATTTT.

The chain couples TRBV6-2 or TRBV6-3 to TRBJ2-5; 8 bases agree with TRBD1. V lost 6 bases to trimming and J lost 2 bases; unmatched junction nucleotides: 5. CDR3 length: 14 amino acids. Germline CDR1 is MNHEY and CDR2 is SVGEGT. The chain's CDR3 is CASRGQATQETQYF. CDR3 nucleotides: TGTGCCAGCAGGGGACAGGCAACACAAGAGACCCAGTACTTC.

This clonotype was detected many times. The V call is TRBV28, the J call TRBJ2-1, with TRBD2 identical over 9 bases. V gave up 4 bases and J gave up 7 bases; unmatched junction bases: 11. Germline assignment: CDR1 MDHEN and CDR2 SYDVKM. The CDR3 is 16 residues long. CDR3 sequence: CASSSIGTSLKNEQFF. DNA of the CDR3: TGTGCCAGCAGTTCGATAGGGACTAGCCTAAAAAATGAGCAGTTCTTC.

This clonotype has at least ten counts. This sequence joins TRBV12-5 and TRBJ2-5, with D unclear. The germline V gene has CDR1 LGHNT and CDR2 FRNRAP. V lost 0 bases, J lost 3 bases, and 11 bases lay in between. The length of the CDR3 is 15 residues. The CDR3, as DNA: TGTGCTAGTGGTTTGGTATTTACCCATAAAGAGACCCAGTACTTC. This translates into CASGLVFTHKETQYF.

This clonotype was observed many times. The chain joins TRBV7-2 to TRBJ2-2; unclear D gene. CDR3 length equals 15 residues. Germline V gene data show CDR1 as SGHTA and CDR2 as FQGNSA. The germline V and J ends were trimmed by 5 bases and 5 bases, with 15 bases remaining between them. DNA for the CDR3: TGTGCCAGCAGCGGATCCCGGACGGGTACCGGGGAGCTGTTTTTT. Translated: CASSGSRTGTGELFF. Based on the CDR3 plus reference TRBV7-2 and TRBJ2-2, the full variable domain is GAGVSQSPSNKVTEKGKDVELRCDPISGHTALYWYRQSLGQGLEFLIYFQGNSAPDKSGLPSDRFSAERTGGSVSTLTIQRTQQEDSAVYLCASSGSRTGTGELFFGEGSRLTVL.

This clonotype was recorded at least ten times. The chain employs TRBV7-2 and TRBJ2-7; D call uncertain. The CDR3 is 13 residues long. The germline V gene has CDR1 SGHTA and CDR2 FQGNSA. V was cut by 3 bases and J by 2 bases, with 8 bases left in between. CDR3 loop: CASSFYKTYEQYF. CDR3 coding DNA: TGTGCCAGCAGCTTCTACAAGACCTACGAGCAGTACTTC.

Many counts were recorded for this clonotype. The chain uses TRBV11-2 and TRBJ2-7; D call uncertain. Germline CDR1 is SGHAT and CDR2 is FQNNGV. CDR3 length equals 14 residues. Trimming took 0 bases from V and 4 from J, leaving 10 bases between them. This chain's CDR3 is CASSLEAFKYEQYF. In DNA form, the CDR3 reads TGTGCCAGCAGCTTAGAAGCGTTCAAATACGAGCAGTACTTC.

This clonotype came up many times. The J gene is TRBJ2-7, the V gene TRBV6-6; 9 nucleotides align to TRBD1. Looked up from germline, CDR1 is MNHNY and CDR2 is SVGAGI (reference sequence). The CDR3 is 17 residues long. Losses at the gene ends were 0 bases for V and 0 bases for J; bases not matched to a gene: 6. CDR3 nucleotides: TGTGCCAGCAGTTACTCCGTACAGGGGGCGAACTCCTACGAGCAGTACTTC. It codes for CASSYSVQGANSYEQYF.

The V and J genes are TRBV6-1 and TRBJ1-3; D not resolved. The CDR3 sequence is 15 residues long. Trimming shortened V by 5 bases and J by 0 bases, and 11 bases separated the two germline ends. CDR1 is MNHNS and CDR2 is SASEGT in the germline V gene. CDR3 loop: CASSPEESSGNTIYF. DNA for the CDR3: TGTGCCAGCAGTCCCGAGGAGTCCTCTGGAAACACCATATATTTT.

Many counts were recorded for this clonotype. The V gene is TRBV20-1, the J gene TRBJ1-2; TRBD1 agrees at 8 bases. Trimming took 3 bases from V and 7 from J; bases not matched to a gene: 16. Germline lookup yields CDR1 DFQATT and CDR2 SNEGSKA (reference sequence). This CDR3 comprises 16 residues. This CDR3 reads CSARELGQGADGGYTF. CDR3 bases: TGCAGTGCTAGGGAGCTCGGGCAGGGGGCGGACGGTGGCTACACCTTC.

This clonotype came up many times. The chain links TRBV27 to TRBJ2-3; D possibly matches TRBD1 or TRBD2 (7 bases each). V was trimmed by 6 bases and J by 7 bases, leaving 17 bases between them. The germline gives CDR1 MNHEY, CDR2 SMNVEV (reference sequence). This CDR3 spans 14 amino acids. The CDR3 sequence: CASSQGGFRYTQYF. CDR3 coding DNA: TGTGCCAGCAGCCAGGGGGGGTTTAGGTATACGCAGTATTTT.